These 8 T cell receptor beta chains came from one sample sequenced in a study of human T cells and chemical hapten exposure. TCRdb itself ran the RACE reads through MiXCR, one entry per CDR3 protein. The table includes some 57,000 distinct CDR3 sequences, approximately 10% detected once. The time point was: pre-sensitization, week 0. Regarding treatment: therapeutic diphenylcyclopropenone sensitization with weekly scalp DPC. Total RNA came from unfractionated whole blood. Sequenced here: whole blood, sampled in connection with sensitization to the hapten diphenylcyclopropenone (DPC). The source of these receptors is a woman in her twenties or thirties with alopecia areata. Some clones in this sample may be carry-over from other donors' samples.

The chain employs TRBV9 and TRBJ1-2; D not certain. This CDR3 is 13 amino acids long. V gave up 0 bases and J gave up 1 base, with 4 bases separating them. CDR1 and CDR2 (germline): SGDLS, YYNGEE. The CDR3 sequence is CASSVASNYGYTF. CDR3 coding DNA: TGTGCCAGCAGCGTAGCCAGTAACTATGGCTACACCTTC.

This chain connects TRBV5-1 to TRBJ2-3; 9 bases are shared with TRBD1. The junction had 11 bases not matched to a gene; V was cut back by 4 bases and J by 2 bases. The length of the CDR3 is 17 residues. Germline V gene sequence: CDR1 SGHRS, CDR2 YFSETQ. CDR3 region: CASSGGQGSVATDTQYF. In nucleotides, the CDR3 is TGCGCCAGCAGCGGCGGACAGGGGAGTGTCGCCACAGATACGCAGTATTTT.

This clonotype showed up many times. The rearrangement links TRBV6-6 to TRBJ1-2; D may be TRBD1 (5 bases). Germline V CDR1 and CDR2: MNHNY, SVGAGI (reference sequence). The V gene lost 2 bases and the J gene lost 4 bases, with 17 bases spanning the gap. CDR3 length equals 16 residues. In DNA, the CDR3 is TGTGCCAGCAGTTACGACGGGACTTCTTTGGTCTATGGCTACACCTTC. Translating it yields CASSYDGTSLVYGYTF.

The V call is TRBV28, the J call TRBJ2-3; 8 bases match TRBD2. Germline assignment: CDR1 MDHEN and CDR2 SYDVKM. Trimming cost V 6 bases and J 3 bases; bases outside gene matches: 8. The CDR3 runs 15 residues. CDR3 DNA: TGTGCCAGCAGCATGCGGGGGGCCGCAACAGATACGCAGTATTTT. It is translated as CASSMRGAATDTQYF.

The gene calls are TRBV12-3 or TRBV12-4 and TRBJ2-5, with D possibly being TRBD1 or TRBD2 (5 bases each). The CDR3 has 17 amino acids. Trimming shortened V by 5 bases and J by 4 bases, and 23 bases separated the two germline ends. The chain's CDR3 is CASSHSRQGRIRETQYF. The CDR3 bases are TGTGCCAGCAGTCACTCCCGGCAGGGACGAATTCGAGAGACCCAGTACTTC.

This clonotype was detected a few times. The chain recombines TRBV11-2 with TRBJ2-5, with D possibly matching TRBD1 (5 bases). The CDR3 extends over 15 amino acids. The V and J ends lost 1 base and 1 base respectively, with 10 bases between them. Germline values: CDR1 SGHAT, CDR2 FQNNGV. The CDR3 region is CASSLGQGPQETQYF. Written as DNA, the CDR3 is TGTGCCAGCAGCTTAGGCCAGGGTCCCCAAGAGACCCAGTACTTC.

This clonotype was counted at least ten times. This CDR3 is CASSLLRGTANTGELFF. CDR3 nucleotides: TGTGCCAGCAGCTTACTCCGGGGGACAGCGAACACCGGGGAGCTGTTTTTT. V and J are TRBV11-2 and TRBJ2-2, with a possible D match to TRBD1 (7 bases). This CDR3 is 17 amino acids long. The ends were cut back, 2 bases at V and 0 bases at J, with 13 bases in the middle. Looked up from germline, CDR1 is SGHAT and CDR2 is FQNNGV.

This clonotype has more than one count but fewer than ten. This chain joins TRBV20-1 and TRBJ1-1; 8 positions agree with TRBD1. This CDR3 spans 17 amino acids. The V segment lost 4 bases and the J segment 0 bases; nucleotides outside the gene matches: 13. CDR1 is DFQATT, CDR2 SNEGSKA, per germline (reference sequence). The CDR3: CSANSGQGLPMNTEAFF. CDR3 nucleotide sequence: TGCAGTGCTAACTCCGGACAGGGACTCCCCATGAACACTGAAGCTTTCTTT.